This TCR beta chain is drawn from a study of OX40 agonist ivuxolimab in advanced cancers. Overall study: An agonistic anti-OX40 (CD134) antibody, ivuxolimab, was used to treat the patients.

The assay was immunoSEQ multiplex PCR, and TCRdb's table has in-frame clones only and misses some. The sample comprises 45,000 to 60,000 clones, roughly 86% of which are singletons, and 6.5% to 9% rests with the top ten. Study-wide points: Among the nonresponders, some also had low normalized T-cell clonal expansion.

With respect to this clone: Its antigen is unknown.

The ends lost 4 bases at V and 1 base at J; junction bases unmatched: 4. Per germline, CDR1 SGDLS and CDR2 YYNGEE. This CDR3 region has 14 residues. Patients were ruled out by autoimmune disease history or systemic immunosuppression. This material consisted of CD4+ or CD8+ T cells sorted from blood, taken in a trial of the OX40 agonist ivuxolimab. This chain connects TRBV9 to TRBJ1-1; 7 nucleotides align to TRBD1. This TCR derives from an adult with an advanced solid tumor such as melanoma, head and neck, liver or kidney cancer. CDR3 in DNA: TGTGCCAGCAGCCCCCGGACAGGGAACACTGAAGCTTTCTTT. This encodes CASSPRTGNTEAFF.